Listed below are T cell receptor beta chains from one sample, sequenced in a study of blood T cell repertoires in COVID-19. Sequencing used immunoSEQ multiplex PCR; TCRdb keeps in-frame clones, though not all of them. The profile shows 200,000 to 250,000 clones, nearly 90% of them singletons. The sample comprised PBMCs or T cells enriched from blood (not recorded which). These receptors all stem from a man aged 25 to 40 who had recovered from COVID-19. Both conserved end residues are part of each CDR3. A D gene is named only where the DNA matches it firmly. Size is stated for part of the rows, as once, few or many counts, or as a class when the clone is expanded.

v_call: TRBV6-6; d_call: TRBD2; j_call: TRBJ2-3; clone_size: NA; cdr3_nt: TGTGCCAGCAGTTCCGGGACTAGCGTTATTACAGATACGCAGTATTTT; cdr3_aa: CASSSGTSVITDTQYF
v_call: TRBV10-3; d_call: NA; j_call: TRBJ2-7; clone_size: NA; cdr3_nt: TGTGCCATCACCGACAATTTAAACTACGAGCAGTACTTC; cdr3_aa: CAITDNLNYEQYF
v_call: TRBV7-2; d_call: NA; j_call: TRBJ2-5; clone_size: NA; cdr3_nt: TGTGCCAGCAGCTTGGCCGGAGTTTACCAAGAGACCCAGTACTTC; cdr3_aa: CASSLAGVYQETQYF
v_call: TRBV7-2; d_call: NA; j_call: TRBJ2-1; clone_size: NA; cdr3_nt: TGTGCCAGCAGCTTAGTCTTCCTCGGGGGCAATGAGCAGTTCTTC; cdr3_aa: CASSLVFLGGNEQFF
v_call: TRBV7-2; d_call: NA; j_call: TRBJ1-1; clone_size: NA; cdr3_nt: TGTGCCAGCAGCTTATCTACGGTCAACACTGAAGCTTTCTTT; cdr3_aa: CASSLSTVNTEAFF
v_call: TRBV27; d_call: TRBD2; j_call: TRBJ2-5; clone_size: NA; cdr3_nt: TGTGCCAGCAGTCCGAGGGGACTACGGGGCCTGGTTGTTTGGGAGACCCAGTACTTC; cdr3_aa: CASSPRGLRGLVVWETQYF
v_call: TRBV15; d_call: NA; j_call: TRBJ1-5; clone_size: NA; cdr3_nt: TGTGCCACCAGCAGAGATCGGACACCCCATCAGCCCCAGCATTTT; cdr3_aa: CATSRDRTPHQPQHF
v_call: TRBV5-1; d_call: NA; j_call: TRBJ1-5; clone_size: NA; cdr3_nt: TGCGCCAGCAGCTTGGACGCGGGGGTTAGTCAGCCCCAGCATTTT; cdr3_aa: CASSLDAGVSQPQHF
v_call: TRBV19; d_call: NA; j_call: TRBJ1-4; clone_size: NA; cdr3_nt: TGTGCCAGTAGCAAGACACAGGGAACTAATGAAAAACTGTTTTTT; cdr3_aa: CASSKTQGTNEKLFF
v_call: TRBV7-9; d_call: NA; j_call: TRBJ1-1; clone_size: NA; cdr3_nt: TGTGCCAGCAGCTCGGGGGGGACTGAAGCTTTCTTT; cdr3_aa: CASSSGGTEAFF
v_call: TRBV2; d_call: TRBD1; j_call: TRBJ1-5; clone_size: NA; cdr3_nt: TGTGCCAGCAGTAACCAGGGGGGCTGGAATCAGCCCCAGCATTTT; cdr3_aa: CASSNQGGWNQPQHF
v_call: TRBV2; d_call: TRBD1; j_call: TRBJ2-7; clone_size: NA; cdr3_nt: TGTGCCAGCGCCAGTACCGGGACAGATCCCTACGAGCAGTACTTC; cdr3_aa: CASASTGTDPYEQYF
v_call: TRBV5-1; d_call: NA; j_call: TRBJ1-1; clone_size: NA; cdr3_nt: TGCGCCAGCAGCTTGGGTCCAGTTAACACTGAAGCTTTCTTT; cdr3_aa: CASSLGPVNTEAFF
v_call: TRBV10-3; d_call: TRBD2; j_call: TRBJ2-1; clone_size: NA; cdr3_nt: TGTGCCATCAGTGAGCTAGCGGGGGGGGGACATGAGCAGTTCTTC; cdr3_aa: CAISELAGGGHEQFF
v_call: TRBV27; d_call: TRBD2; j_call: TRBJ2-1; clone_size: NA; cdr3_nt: TGTGCCAGCAGTTCGGGACTAGCGGGAGTTGAGCAGTTCTTC; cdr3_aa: CASSSGLAGVEQFF
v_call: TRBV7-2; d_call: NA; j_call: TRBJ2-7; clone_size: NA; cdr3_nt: TGTGCCAGCAGCTATCGGGGGGCGTTTTACGAGCAGTACTTC; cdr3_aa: CASSYRGAFYEQYF
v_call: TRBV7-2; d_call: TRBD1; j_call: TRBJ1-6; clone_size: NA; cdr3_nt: TGTGCCAGCAGCTCAGGACAGGGCTATAATTCACCCCTCCACTTT; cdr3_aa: CASSSGQGYNSPLHF
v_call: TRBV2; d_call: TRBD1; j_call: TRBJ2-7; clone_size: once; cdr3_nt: TGTGCCAGCAGTGCCGGGACAGGGGTGAACGAGCAGTACTTC; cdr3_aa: CASSAGTGVNEQYF
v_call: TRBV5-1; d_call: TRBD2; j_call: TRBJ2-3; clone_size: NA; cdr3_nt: TGCGCCAGCACCTTAGCGGGACTAGATACGCAGTATTTT; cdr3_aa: CASTLAGLDTQYF
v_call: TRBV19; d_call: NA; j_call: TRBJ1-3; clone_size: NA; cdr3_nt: TGTGCCAGTAGTCAGGGTTTCGTCTCCAACTCTGGAAACACCATATATTTT; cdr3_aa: CASSQGFVSNSGNTIYF
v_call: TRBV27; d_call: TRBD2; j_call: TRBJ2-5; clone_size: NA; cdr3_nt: TGTGCCAGCACGGGAGGGGAGACCCAGTACTTC; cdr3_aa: CASTGGETQYF
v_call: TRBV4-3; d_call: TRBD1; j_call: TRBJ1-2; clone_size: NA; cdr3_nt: TGCGCCAGCAGACGGGACAGGAGGGACTATGGCTACACCTTC; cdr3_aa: CASRRDRRDYGYTF
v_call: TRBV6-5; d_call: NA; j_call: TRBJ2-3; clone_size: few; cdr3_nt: TGTGCCAGCAGTCGTCAGGGAGATACGCAGTATTTT; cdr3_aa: CASSRQGDTQYF
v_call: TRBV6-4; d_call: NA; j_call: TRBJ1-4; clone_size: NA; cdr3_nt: TGTGCCAGCAGTGATGACGCCGGACAGCTGTTTTTT; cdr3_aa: CASSDDAGQLFF
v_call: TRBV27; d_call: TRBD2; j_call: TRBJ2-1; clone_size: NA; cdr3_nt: TGTGCCAGCAGTCCGCGGGCTAGCGGCTACAATGAGCAGTTCTTC; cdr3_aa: CASSPRASGYNEQFF
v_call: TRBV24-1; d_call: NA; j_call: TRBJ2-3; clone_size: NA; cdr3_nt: TGTGCCACCAGTGATTTAGGGGCGGCCACAGATACGCAGTATTTT; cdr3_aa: CATSDLGAATDTQYF
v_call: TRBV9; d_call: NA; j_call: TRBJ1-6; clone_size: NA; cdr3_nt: TGTGCCAGCAGCACCCGAGATTCACCCCTCCACTTT; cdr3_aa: CASSTRDSPLHF
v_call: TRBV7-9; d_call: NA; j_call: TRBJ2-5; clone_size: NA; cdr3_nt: TGTGCCAGCAGCTTACGCGGTACAGGGAAGTACCAAGAGACCCAGTACTTC; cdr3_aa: CASSLRGTGKYQETQYF
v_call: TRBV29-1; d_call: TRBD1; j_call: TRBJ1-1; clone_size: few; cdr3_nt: TGCAGCGCAGAGACAGGGGGCACTGAAGCTTTCTTT; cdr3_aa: CSAETGGTEAFF
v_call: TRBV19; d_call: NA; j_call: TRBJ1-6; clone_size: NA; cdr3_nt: TGTGCCAGTAGGCCAAAAACAGGGTTGAATTCACCCCTCCACTTT; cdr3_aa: CASRPKTGLNSPLHF
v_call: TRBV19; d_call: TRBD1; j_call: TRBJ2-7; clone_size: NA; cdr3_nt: TGTGCCAGTAGTGAGGGGGCAGGGGGCTTCTACGAGCAGTACTTC; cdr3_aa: CASSEGAGGFYEQYF
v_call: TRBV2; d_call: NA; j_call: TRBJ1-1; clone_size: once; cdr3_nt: TGTGCCAGCAGAGGGGGTAACACTGAAGCTTTCTTT; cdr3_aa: CASRGGNTEAFF
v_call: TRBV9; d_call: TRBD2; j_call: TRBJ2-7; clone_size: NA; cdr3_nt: TGTGCCAGCAGCGTAGAGGGAGGGACCTACGAGCAGTACTTC; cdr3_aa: CASSVEGGTYEQYF
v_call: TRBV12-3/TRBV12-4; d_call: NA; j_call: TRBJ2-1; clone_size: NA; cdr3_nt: TGTGCCAGCAGTTTACTAGCGGAGCAGTTCTTC; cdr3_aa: CASSLLAEQFF
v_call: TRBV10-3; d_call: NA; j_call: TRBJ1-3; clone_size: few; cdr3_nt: TGTGCCGCCCAAGGGGAAGGAAACACCATATATTTT; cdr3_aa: CAAQGEGNTIYF
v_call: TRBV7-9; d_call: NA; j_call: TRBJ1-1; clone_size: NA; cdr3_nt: TGTGCCAGCAGCTTCTATATGAACACTGAAGCTTTCTTT; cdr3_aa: CASSFYMNTEAFF
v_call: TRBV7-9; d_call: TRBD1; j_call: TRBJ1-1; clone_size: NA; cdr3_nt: TGTGCCAGCAGCCCACAGGGGAATGAAGCTTTCTTT; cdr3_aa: CASSPQGNEAFF
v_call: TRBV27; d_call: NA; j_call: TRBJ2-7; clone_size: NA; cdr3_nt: TGTGCCAGCAGTAACGACAGAAGCTCCTACGAGCAGTACTTC; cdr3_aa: CASSNDRSSYEQYF
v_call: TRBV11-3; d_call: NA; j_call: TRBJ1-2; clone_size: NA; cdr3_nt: TGTGCCAGCAGCTTAGTGGTCCCAGTTTATGGCTACACCTTC; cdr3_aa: CASSLVVPVYGYTF
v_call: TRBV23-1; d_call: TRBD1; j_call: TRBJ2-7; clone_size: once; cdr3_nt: TGCGCCAGTAAGTCGGACAGGGTCCACGAGCAGTACTTC; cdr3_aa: CASKSDRVHEQYF
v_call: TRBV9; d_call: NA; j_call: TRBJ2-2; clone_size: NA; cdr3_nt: TGTGCCAGCAGCGCCCCAGGGCTTACCGGGGAGCTGTTTTTT; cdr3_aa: CASSAPGLTGELFF
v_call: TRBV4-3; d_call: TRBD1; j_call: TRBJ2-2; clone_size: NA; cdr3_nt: TGCGCCAGCAGCCAAGGTGGGACAGGGGGCGCCCCCGGGGAGCTGTTTTTT; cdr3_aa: CASSQGGTGGAPGELFF
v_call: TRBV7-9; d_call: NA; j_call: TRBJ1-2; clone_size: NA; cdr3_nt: TGTGCCAGCAGCTTAGAACAGGTCCGGGGCTACACCTTC; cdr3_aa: CASSLEQVRGYTF
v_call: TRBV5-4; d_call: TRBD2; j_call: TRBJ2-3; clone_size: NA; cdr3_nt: TGTGCCAGCAGCTCTCCCCTAGCGGGGGTCACAGATACGCAGTATTTT; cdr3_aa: CASSSPLAGVTDTQYF
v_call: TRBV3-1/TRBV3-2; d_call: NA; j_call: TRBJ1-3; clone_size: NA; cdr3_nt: TGTGCCAGCAGCCAAGTAGGAGAAGCAAACACCATATATTTT; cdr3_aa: CASSQVGEANTIYF
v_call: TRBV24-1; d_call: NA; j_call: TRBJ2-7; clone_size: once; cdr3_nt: TGTGCCACCAGTGACCCAGGGGCGGACGAGCAGTACTTC; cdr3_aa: CATSDPGADEQYF
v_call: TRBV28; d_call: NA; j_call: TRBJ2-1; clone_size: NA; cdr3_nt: TGTGCCAGCGGCCCCCCAGACACCTACAATGAGCAGTTCTTC; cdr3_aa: CASGPPDTYNEQFF
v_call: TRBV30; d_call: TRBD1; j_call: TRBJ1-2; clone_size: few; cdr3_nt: TGTGCCTGGGACAGGGGAAAGGGAGGCTACACCTTC; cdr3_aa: CAWDRGKGGYTF
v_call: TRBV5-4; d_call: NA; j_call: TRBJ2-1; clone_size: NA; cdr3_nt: TGTGCCAGCAGCTTGAGGAACGCGGGGAACCATGAGCAGTTCTTC; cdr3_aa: CASSLRNAGNHEQFF